These T cell receptor beta chains were read from a single sample in a study of vaccination and CD4 T cells after COVID-19. One entry per CDR3 protein results from TCRdb running MiXCR on the PCR reads. The sample records about 4,000 distinct CDR3 sequences, around 21% being singletons. These receptors are not linked to any known antigen. Material: CD4+ T cells from blood, cultured in vitro. The receptors were sampled from a human donor who had recovered from COVID-19. The CDR3 runs from the conserved cysteine through the conserved F or W. Each record gives: J gene, D gene, V gene, CDR3 length, clone size, CDR3 DNA, CDR3 protein. The D gene is left open where the match is weak. Expanded clones are given a class, and other clones once, few, many or no size at all.

j_call: TRBJ2-7; d_call: TRBD1; v_call: TRBV7-9; cdr3_length: 16; clone_size: .; cdr3_nt: TGTGCCAGCAGCTTAGTGGGACAGGGGAGCTCCTACGAGCAGTACTTC; cdr3_aa: CASSLVGQGSSYEQYF
j_call: TRBJ1-2; d_call: .; v_call: TRBV6-1; cdr3_length: 16; clone_size: few; cdr3_nt: TGTGCCAGCAGTCGTAACGGGCCTAAGCAGAGCTATGGCTACACCTTC; cdr3_aa: CASSRNGPKQSYGYTF
j_call: TRBJ1-3; d_call: TRBD1; v_call: TRBV11-2; cdr3_length: 18; clone_size: .; cdr3_nt: TGTGCCAGCAGCTTAGTCCCAGGGGGCGGATTGTCCGGAAACACCATATATTTT; cdr3_aa: CASSLVPGGGLSGNTIYF
j_call: TRBJ1-1; d_call: .; v_call: TRBV5-1; cdr3_length: 13; clone_size: .; cdr3_nt: TGCGCCAGCAGCTTTAACGGGGACGGCGGAGCTTTCTTT; cdr3_aa: CASSFNGDGGAFF
j_call: TRBJ2-2; d_call: TRBD2; v_call: TRBV12-3/TRBV12-4; cdr3_length: 15; clone_size: few; cdr3_nt: TGTGCCAGCAGGGGAGCGGGGGACGTAACCGGGGAGCTGTTTTTT; cdr3_aa: CASRGAGDVTGELFF
j_call: TRBJ2-5; d_call: TRBD2; v_call: TRBV7-4; cdr3_length: 14; clone_size: few; cdr3_nt: TGTGCCAGCAGCGGAGCGGGGGGGCTGGAGACCCAGTACTTC; cdr3_aa: CASSGAGGLETQYF
j_call: TRBJ1-6; d_call: .; v_call: TRBV6-1; cdr3_length: 14; clone_size: .; cdr3_nt: TGTGCCAGCCGGACCAGGGGTGGGAATTCACCCCTCCACTTT; cdr3_aa: CASRTRGGNSPLHF
j_call: TRBJ2-7; d_call: TRBD1; v_call: TRBV20-1; cdr3_length: 16; clone_size: few; cdr3_nt: TGCAGTGCTAGAGATGATATGGGGACAGGGGGCAACGAGCAGTACTTC; cdr3_aa: CSARDDMGTGGNEQYF
j_call: TRBJ2-5; d_call: .; v_call: TRBV19; cdr3_length: 13; clone_size: once; cdr3_nt: TGTACCAGTAGTATAGCAGGGCTGGAGACCCAGTACTTC; cdr3_aa: CTSSIAGLETQYF
j_call: TRBJ1-1; d_call: TRBD1; v_call: TRBV20-1; cdr3_length: 15; clone_size: .; cdr3_nt: TGCAGTGCTCTCCCGGGACAGGGGAAGGGGACTGAAGCTTTCTTT; cdr3_aa: CSALPGQGKGTEAFF
j_call: TRBJ1-5; d_call: .; v_call: TRBV19; cdr3_length: 13; clone_size: .; cdr3_nt: TGTGCCAGTACCGTGTCTTCGCTTGGGCCCCAGCATTTT; cdr3_aa: CASTVSSLGPQHF
j_call: TRBJ2-1; d_call: .; v_call: TRBV12-3/TRBV12-4; cdr3_length: 14; clone_size: .; cdr3_nt: TGTGCCAGCAGGGGGGATGGGCCCTACAATGAGCAGTTCTTC; cdr3_aa: CASRGDGPYNEQFF
j_call: TRBJ1-1; d_call: .; v_call: TRBV20-1; cdr3_length: 13; clone_size: .; cdr3_nt: TGCAGTGCTAGAGGGGACCCTATCACTGAAGCTTTCTTT; cdr3_aa: CSARGDPITEAFF
j_call: TRBJ1-2; d_call: .; v_call: TRBV5-1; cdr3_length: 14; clone_size: few; cdr3_nt: TGCGCCAGCAGCTTGGCAGGCCTTAACTATGGCTACACCTTC; cdr3_aa: CASSLAGLNYGYTF
j_call: TRBJ2-5; d_call: .; v_call: TRBV19; cdr3_length: 15; clone_size: .; cdr3_nt: TGTGCCAGTAGTATAGGGTGGGGAACCGGCGAGACCCAGTACTTC; cdr3_aa: CASSIGWGTGETQYF
j_call: TRBJ1-4; d_call: .; v_call: TRBV9; cdr3_length: 14; clone_size: .; cdr3_nt: TGTGCCAGCAGCGTAGCTTGGGAAAAGGAAAAACTGTTTTTT; cdr3_aa: CASSVAWEKEKLFF
j_call: TRBJ1-1; d_call: .; v_call: TRBV11-2; cdr3_length: 13; clone_size: few; cdr3_nt: TGTGCCAGCAGCTTACCCGGGCCCACTGAAGCTTTCTTT; cdr3_aa: CASSLPGPTEAFF
j_call: TRBJ1-2; d_call: .; v_call: TRBV19; cdr3_length: 14; clone_size: .; cdr3_nt: TGTGCCAGTAACCCTCAAGCGGCTAACTATGGCTACACCTTC; cdr3_aa: CASNPQAANYGYTF
j_call: TRBJ2-7; d_call: TRBD2; v_call: TRBV27; cdr3_length: 13; clone_size: few; cdr3_nt: TGTGCCAGCAGTGCCAGCGGGGGGAACGAGCAGTACTTC; cdr3_aa: CASSASGGNEQYF
j_call: TRBJ2-2; d_call: TRBD1; v_call: TRBV6-1; cdr3_length: 15; clone_size: .; cdr3_nt: TGTGCCAGCAGTCTACCGGGACAGGGAAGCGGGGAGCTGTTTTTT; cdr3_aa: CASSLPGQGSGELFF
j_call: TRBJ2-3; d_call: .; v_call: TRBV18; cdr3_length: 15; clone_size: .; cdr3_nt: TGTGCCAGCTCACCGAGGCAGGCCGACTCAGATACGCAGTATTTT; cdr3_aa: CASSPRQADSDTQYF
j_call: TRBJ1-6; d_call: TRBD1; v_call: TRBV12-5; cdr3_length: 16; clone_size: .; cdr3_nt: TGTGCTAGTGGTTTGGTACCAGGGGGCAAGGATTCACCCCTCCACTTT; cdr3_aa: CASGLVPGGKDSPLHF
j_call: TRBJ1-5; d_call: .; v_call: TRBV7-9; cdr3_length: 15; clone_size: .; cdr3_nt: TGTGCCAGCAGCTTAGTAGATTCCCACCCTCAGCCCCAGCATTTT; cdr3_aa: CASSLVDSHPQPQHF
j_call: TRBJ2-1; d_call: .; v_call: TRBV30; cdr3_length: 11; clone_size: .; cdr3_nt: TGTGCCTGGAGTGCTCTCAATGAGCAGTTCTTC; cdr3_aa: CAWSALNEQFF
j_call: TRBJ2-3; d_call: TRBD2; v_call: TRBV29-1; cdr3_length: 15; clone_size: few; cdr3_nt: TGCAGCGTTGATGGTAGCGGGGGGAACACAGATACGCAGTATTTT; cdr3_aa: CSVDGSGGNTDTQYF
j_call: TRBJ1-1; d_call: .; v_call: TRBV15; cdr3_length: 17; clone_size: medium-sized; cdr3_nt: TGTGCCACCAGCAACGACCCAGGAGGGGATCTGAACACTGAAGCTTTCTTT; cdr3_aa: CATSNDPGGDLNTEAFF
j_call: TRBJ2-5; d_call: TRBD2; v_call: TRBV2; cdr3_length: 14; clone_size: .; cdr3_nt: TGTGCCAGCAGGACGACTAGCGGGGCCGAGACCCAGTACTTC; cdr3_aa: CASRTTSGAETQYF
j_call: TRBJ1-6; d_call: .; v_call: TRBV11-2; cdr3_length: 13; clone_size: medium-sized; cdr3_nt: TGTGCCAGCAGCTTAGTGCCTGATTCACCCCTCCACTTT; cdr3_aa: CASSLVPDSPLHF
j_call: TRBJ1-5; d_call: .; v_call: TRBV6-4; cdr3_length: 13; clone_size: .; cdr3_nt: TGTGCCAGCAGCCGGGAGAGTAATCAGCCCCAGCATTTT; cdr3_aa: CASSRESNQPQHF
j_call: TRBJ1-2; d_call: .; v_call: TRBV5-1; cdr3_length: 16; clone_size: .; cdr3_nt: TGCGCCAGCAGCGCCGGGACACAAACCCCTAACTATGGCTACACCTTC; cdr3_aa: CASSAGTQTPNYGYTF
j_call: TRBJ1-2; d_call: .; v_call: TRBV30; cdr3_length: 14; clone_size: medium-sized; cdr3_nt: TGTGCCTGGAGCGTGGCAGAATCAACCTATGGCTACACCTTC; cdr3_aa: CAWSVAESTYGYTF
j_call: TRBJ1-2; d_call: .; v_call: TRBV20-1; cdr3_length: 13; clone_size: few; cdr3_nt: TGCAGTGCCCTCTATGATACAGGGCATGGCTACACCTTC; cdr3_aa: CSALYDTGHGYTF
j_call: TRBJ1-6; d_call: .; v_call: TRBV6-1; cdr3_length: 14; clone_size: .; cdr3_nt: TGTGCCAGCAGTCTTCAGGGTCTTAATTCACCCCTCCACTTT; cdr3_aa: CASSLQGLNSPLHF
j_call: TRBJ1-4; d_call: TRBD1; v_call: TRBV27; cdr3_length: 15; clone_size: few; cdr3_nt: TGTGCCAGCAGTTTAACAGGGGGACCTAATGAAAAACTGTTTTTT; cdr3_aa: CASSLTGGPNEKLFF
j_call: TRBJ1-2; d_call: TRBD1; v_call: TRBV5-1; cdr3_length: 14; clone_size: .; cdr3_nt: TGCGCCAGCGAGACGGGACAGGGGGACTATGGCTACACCTTC; cdr3_aa: CASETGQGDYGYTF
j_call: TRBJ2-1; d_call: .; v_call: TRBV6-1; cdr3_length: 24; clone_size: .; cdr3_nt: .; cdr3_aa: CASTNQTSMYLCASDTGTVNEQFF